The 11 T cell receptor beta chains reported below all come from one sample, sequenced in a study of blood T cell repertoires in COVID-19. TCRdb's table, derived via immunoSEQ multiplex PCR, lists solely in-frame clones and lacks some. The table records over 600,000 clones, 80% to 90% of them present only once. The sample was peripheral blood. These receptors were collected from a woman under 30 with acute or convalescent COVID-19.

The rearrangement links TRBV6-6 to TRBJ2-7, with D possibly matching TRBD1 (7 bases). The CDR3 consists of 16 residues. Trimming pared 0 bases from V and 1 base from J, leaving 13 bases between. Looked up from germline, CDR1 is MNHNY and CDR2 is SVGAGI (reference sequence). CDR3 coding DNA: TGTGCCAGCAGTTACTCGAGGGGGGACAGTTCCTACGAGCAGTACTTC. Translation: CASSYSRGDSSYEQYF.

The chain recombines TRBV27 with TRBJ1-5; TRBD1 matches at 7 bases. Germline V gives CDR1 MNHEY, CDR2 SMNVEV (reference sequence). The CDR3 extends over 14 amino acids. Unmatched junction bases numbered 5, after V lost 2 bases and J lost 7 bases. The CDR3 is CASSLRQGAQPQHF. The CDR3 nucleotides read TGTGCCAGCAGTTTACGACAGGGTGCACAGCCCCAGCATTTT.

The gene calls are TRBV28 and TRBJ2-7, with D possibly TRBD2 on 5 matching bases. The CDR3 runs to 14 residues. V gave up 5 bases and J gave up 4 bases, with 15 bases separating them. In germline, CDR1 is MDHEN, CDR2 SYDVKM. The CDR3 sequence: CASSPLGSRYEQYF. CDR3 in DNA: TGTGCCAGCAGTCCTCTTGGGAGTCGGTACGAGCAGTACTTC.

The gene calls are TRBV6-4 and TRBJ2-3; TRBD1 aligns across 8 bases. Germline loops: CDR1 MRHNA, CDR2 SNTAGT. With 4 bases clipped from V and 7 bases from J, the junction kept 10 bases outside the gene matches. This CDR3 region has 15 residues. CDR3 bases: TGTGCCAGCAGTGTTGGGGTACAGGGGGGTAATACGCAGTATTTT. It encodes CASSVGVQGGNTQYF.

The V and J genes are TRBV9 and TRBJ2-5; TRBD1 aligns across 11 bases. Germline V gene sequence: CDR1 SGDLS, CDR2 YYNGEE. J lost 3 bases, V lost 6 bases, and 7 bases had no gene match. The CDR3 loop spans 15 amino acids. The CDR3 reads CASKRTGGAEETQYF. CDR3 sequence (DNA): TGTGCCAGCAAGAGGACAGGGGGCGCGGAAGAGACCCAGTACTTC.

In its sample, this clone was seen once. The chain links TRBV7-8 to TRBJ1-1; D may be TRBD1 (5 bases). Deletions cut 5 bases from V and 1 base from J, with 14 bases between. This CDR3 has 15 amino acids. From germline, CDR1 is SGHVS and CDR2 FQNEAQ. DNA for the CDR3: TGTGCCAGCAGCCCCGCGGACACCGCGAACACTGAAGCTTTCTTT. Encoded protein: CASSPADTANTEAFF.

CDR3 nucleotides: TGCGCCAGCAGTCGACAGAAGCAAGAGACCCAGTACTTC. Amino acid sequence: CASSRQKQETQYF. This chain uses TRBV10-2 with TRBJ2-5; a possible D gene is TRBD1 (5 bases). The V end lost 5 bases, the J end lost 2 bases, and 9 bases lay between the germline ends. CDR3 length: 13 amino acids. The V gene's germline CDR1 is WSHSY and CDR2 SAAADI.

This chain connects TRBV18 to TRBJ1-3; D possibly corresponds to TRBD1 (5 bases). Germline V gene lookup returns CDR1 KGHSH and CDR2 LQKENI. Trimming cost V 6 bases and J 5 bases, with 29 bases left between them. The length of the CDR3 is 19 residues. For the CDR3, the DNA is TGTGCCAGCTCCCCTCGAGGTTTGAAGCTCAGGGAAGAAAGAAACACCATATATTTT. This gives the protein CASSPRGLKLREERNTIYF.

This clone was recorded only once. The CDR3 region is CAWSVRFEAFF. In DNA form, the CDR3 reads TGTGCCTGGAGTGTACGGTTTGAAGCTTTCTTT. The chain recombines TRBV30 with TRBJ1-1; D remains ambiguous. This CDR3 is 11 amino acids long. V lost 0 bases and J 7 bases, leaving 6 bases between the germline ends. Germline V gives CDR1 GTSNPN, CDR2 SVGIG (reference sequence).

Note on this clone: Other nucleotide sequences from this sample produce the same CDR3. The chain links TRBV9 to TRBJ1-2; D gene ambiguous. CDR3 length equals 13 residues. Between the trimmed V and J ends, which lost 0 bases and 2 bases, there was a span of 5 bases. Germline lookup yields CDR1 SGDLS and CDR2 YYNGEE. The CDR3 DNA follows: TGTGCCAGCAGCGTAGACCGGAACTATGGCTACACCTTC. Translating it yields CASSVDRNYGYTF.

This chain uses TRBV7-2 with TRBJ1-6, with D maybe TRBD1 (5 bases). CDR3 size: 17 residues. Germline values: CDR1 SGHTA, CDR2 FQGNSA. V lost 0 bases to trimming and J lost 3 bases, with 12 bases between them. In nucleotides, the CDR3 is TGTGCCAGCAGCTTAGCTAGCCACAGGCTCTATAATTCACCCCTCCACTTT. Translated, it gives CASSLASHRLYNSPLHF.